This is a list of T cell receptor beta chains from one sample in a study of cytotoxic CD8 clonotypes in ibrutinib-treated CLL. Here immunoSEQ multiplex PCR was the method, and the copy in TCRdb shows in-frame clones only, minus some. The sample has a few hundred thousand clones, about 80% seen once; the top ten hold 5.5% to 8%. Sequenced material: PBMCs, taken before ibrutinib treatment. The receptors shown here come from a human donor with chronic lymphocytic leukemia. CDR3s include the opening cysteine and the closing phenylalanine or tryptophan. Fields, in order: V gene, clone size, J gene, D gene, CDR3 DNA, CDR3 protein. D genes are given only for firm matches. Only some rows state a clone size, as once, few, many or a class for expanded clones.

TRBV5-1,NA,TRBJ2-3,NA,TGCGCCAGCAGCCCGGGACTGTTTAGCACAGATACGCAGTATTTT,CASSPGLFSTDTQYF
TRBV5-4,once,TRBJ1-1,NA,TGTGCCAGCAGCTTAGTTCAGACCGACACTGAAGCTTTCTTT,CASSLVQTDTEAFF
TRBV9,once,TRBJ2-3,TRBD2,TGTGCCAGCAGCGTTACCGGGAGGACCACAGATACGCAGTATTTT,CASSVTGRTTDTQYF
TRBV29-1,NA,TRBJ1-1,NA,TGCAGCGTTGAAGATTATGACACAAAGAACACTGAAGCTTTCTTT,CSVEDYDTKNTEAFF
TRBV6-1,few,TRBJ1-1,NA,TGTGCCAGCAGTGAGAGGACGGCTGAAGCTTTCTTT,CASSERTAEAFF
TRBV27,NA,TRBJ2-5,NA,TGTGCCAGCAGTCCTAATCCGACAGTCGGAGAGACCCAGTACTTC,CASSPNPTVGETQYF
TRBV12-5,NA,TRBJ2-2,TRBD2,TGTGCTAGTGGTTTGCGGACTAGCGGAACGAACACCGGGGAGCTGTTTTTT,CASGLRTSGTNTGELFF
TRBV7-6,few,TRBJ2-7,TRBD1,TGTGCCTCAGCGGAAAGGTATGGGAGACAGGGGCACGAGCAGTACTTC,CASAERYGRQGHEQYF
TRBV4-1,NA,TRBJ2-3,NA,TGCGCCAGCAGCCAGAGTCGGCTAGGCACAGATACGCAGTATTTT,CASSQSRLGTDTQYF
TRBV5-6,NA,TRBJ1-2,NA,TGTGCCAGCAGGTTGACACCCCCCCATGGTGGCTACACCTTC,CASRLTPPHGGYTF
TRBV11-2,NA,TRBJ2-3,TRBD2,TGTGCCAGCAGCCTCAGCGGGAGGGGAGGCACAGATACGCAGTATTTT,CASSLSGRGGTDTQYF
TRBV18,NA,TRBJ2-7,NA,TGTGCCAGCTCACCTAGTATATACGAGCAGTACTTC,CASSPSIYEQYF
TRBV7-2,NA,TRBJ2-5,NA,TGTGCCAGCAGTCGGGCAGCAGCCCAAGAGACCCAGTACTTC,CASSRAAAQETQYF
TRBV4-3,once,TRBJ2-3,TRBD1,TGCGCCAGCAGCCATGGACAGGGCATGGATACGCAGTATTTT,CASSHGQGMDTQYF
TRBV4-2,NA,TRBJ2-7,TRBD2,TGTGCCAGCAGCCAGTGGACTAGCGGGAGGGCCTACGAGCAGTACTTC,CASSQWTSGRAYEQYF
TRBV11-2,once,TRBJ2-1,NA,TGTGCCAGCAGCTCCGGGAGAGTGGTCTACAATGAGCAGTTCTTC,CASSSGRVVYNEQFF
TRBV6-5,NA,TRBJ1-2,TRBD1,TGTGCCAGCAGTTACTCAGGAGGGGGCGACTATGGCTACACCTTC,CASSYSGGGDYGYTF
TRBV29-1,NA,TRBJ2-1,NA,TGCAGCGTTGAAGACCTAAGCGGGCGGTCCTACAATGAGCAGTTCTTC,CSVEDLSGRSYNEQFF
TRBV6-6,NA,TRBJ1-1,NA,TGTGCCAGCAGTCCCGGGGCTAGGGAAGCTTTCTTT,CASSPGAREAFF
TRBV28,NA,TRBJ2-7,NA,TGTGCCAGCAGTCGAGCGGCAGGGGGGACGGACGAGCAGTACTTC,CASSRAAGGTDEQYF
TRBV11-3,few,TRBJ2-1,TRBD2,TGTGCCAGCAGCCTCGGACTAGCGGGCGTCAATGAGCAGTTCTTC,CASSLGLAGVNEQFF
TRBV7-9,NA,TRBJ2-5,NA,TGTGCCAGCAGCTTTCTAGATCAAGAGACCCAGTACTTC,CASSFLDQETQYF
TRBV29-1,NA,TRBJ2-7,TRBD2,TGCAGCGTCTGGACTAGCGGGAGTTACGAGCAGTACTTC,CSVWTSGSYEQYF
TRBV18,NA,TRBJ2-7,TRBD1,TGTGCCAGCTCAATCTCAGGACAGGGTGAAGGGCAGTACTTC,CASSISGQGEGQYF
TRBV5-8,NA,TRBJ2-1,TRBD1,TGTGCCAGCAGCAGTCCGGGACAGGGGTCTTATTCCCTTACTGGTGAGCAGTTCTTC,CASSSPGQGSYSLTGEQFF
TRBV19,NA,TRBJ1-4,NA,TGTGCCAGTAGGCCCGAGACAACAACTAATGAAAAACTGTTTTTT,CASRPETTTNEKLFF
TRBV4-3,NA,TRBJ2-1,NA,TGCGCCAGCAGCCAAGAGGGTGAGCAGTTCTTC,CASSQEGEQFF
TRBV9,once,TRBJ2-1,TRBD1,TGTGCCAGCAGCGCCGGGGGACAGGTTAATGAGCAGTTCTTC,CASSAGGQVNEQFF
TRBV7-9,once,TRBJ1-2,NA,TGTGCCAGCAGCCTTGAGGGGGGCTATGGCTACACCTTC,CASSLEGGYGYTF
TRBV7-9,NA,TRBJ1-2,TRBD1,TGTGCCAGCAGCTTAACTTTGGACAGGGGATATGGCTACACCTTC,CASSLTLDRGYGYTF
TRBV30,NA,TRBJ2-1,NA,TGTGCCTGGAGTGTACTAGCCGGATACAATGAGCAGTTCTTC,CAWSVLAGYNEQFF
TRBV2,NA,TRBJ1-5,NA,TGTGCCAGCAGTAAGGAGGGGGGCGGAAGTCAGCCCCAGCATTTT,CASSKEGGGSQPQHF